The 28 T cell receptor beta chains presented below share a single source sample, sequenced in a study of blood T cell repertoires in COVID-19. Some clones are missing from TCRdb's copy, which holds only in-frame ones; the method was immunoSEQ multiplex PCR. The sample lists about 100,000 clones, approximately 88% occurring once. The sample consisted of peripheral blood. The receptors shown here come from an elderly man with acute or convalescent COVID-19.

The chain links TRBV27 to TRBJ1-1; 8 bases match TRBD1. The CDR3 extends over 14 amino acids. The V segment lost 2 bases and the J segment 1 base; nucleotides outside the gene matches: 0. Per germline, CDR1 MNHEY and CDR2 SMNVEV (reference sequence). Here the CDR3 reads CASSLQGANTEAFF. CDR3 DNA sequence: TGTGCCAGCAGTTTACAGGGGGCGAACACTGAAGCTTTCTTT.

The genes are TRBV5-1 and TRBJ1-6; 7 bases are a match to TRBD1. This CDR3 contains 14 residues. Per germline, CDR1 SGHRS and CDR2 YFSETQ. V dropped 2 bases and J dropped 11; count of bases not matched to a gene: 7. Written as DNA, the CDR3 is TGCGCCAGCAGCTTAACAGGGGAAGGGACACCCCTCCACTTT. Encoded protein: CASSLTGEGTPLHF.

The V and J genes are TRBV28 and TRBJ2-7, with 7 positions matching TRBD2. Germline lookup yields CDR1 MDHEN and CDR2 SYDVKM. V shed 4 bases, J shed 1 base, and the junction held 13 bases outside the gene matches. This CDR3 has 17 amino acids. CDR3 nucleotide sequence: TGTGCCAGCAGTTCCTGGATAGCGGGCCGGGTTTCCTACGAGCAGTACTTC. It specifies CASSSWIAGRVSYEQYF.

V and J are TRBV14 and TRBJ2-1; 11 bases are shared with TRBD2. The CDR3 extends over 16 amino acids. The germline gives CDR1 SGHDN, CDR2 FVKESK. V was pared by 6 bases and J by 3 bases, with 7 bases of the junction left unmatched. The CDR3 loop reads CASRSTLAGVYNEQFF. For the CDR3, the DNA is TGTGCCAGCAGATCTACACTAGCGGGAGTCTACAATGAGCAGTTCTTC.

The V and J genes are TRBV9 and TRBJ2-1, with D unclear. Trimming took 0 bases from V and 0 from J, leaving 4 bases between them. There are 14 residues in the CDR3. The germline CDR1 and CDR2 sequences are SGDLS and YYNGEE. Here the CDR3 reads CASSVASSYNEQFF. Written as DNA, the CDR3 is TGTGCCAGCAGCGTAGCTAGCTCCTACAATGAGCAGTTCTTC.

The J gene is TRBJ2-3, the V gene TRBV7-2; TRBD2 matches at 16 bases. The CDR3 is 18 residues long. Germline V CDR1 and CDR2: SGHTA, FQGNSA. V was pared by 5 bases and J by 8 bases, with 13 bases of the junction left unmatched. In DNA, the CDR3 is TGTGCCAGCAGCCTCGCCTTGGGACTAGCGGGAGGGCCGGGTACGCAGTATTTT. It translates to CASSLALGLAGGPGTQYF.

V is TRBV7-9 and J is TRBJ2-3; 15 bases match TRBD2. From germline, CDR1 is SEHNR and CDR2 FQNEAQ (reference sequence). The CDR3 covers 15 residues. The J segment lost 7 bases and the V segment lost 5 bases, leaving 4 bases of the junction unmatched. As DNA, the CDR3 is TGTGCCAGCAGCGCGGGACTAGCGGGGGGTAATACGCAGTATTTT. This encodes CASSAGLAGGNTQYF.

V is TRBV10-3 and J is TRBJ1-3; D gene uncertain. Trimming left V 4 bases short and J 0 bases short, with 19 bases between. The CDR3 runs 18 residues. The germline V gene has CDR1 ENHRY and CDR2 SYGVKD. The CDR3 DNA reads TGTGCCATCAGTGCCGCATTCTACAGCCCCACCTCTGGAAACACCATATATTTT. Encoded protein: CAISAAFYSPTSGNTIYF.

CDR3 DNA sequence: TGTGCCAGCTCAATTCTAGGCACAGGACCCGAAGCTTTCTTT. This translates into CASSILGTGPEAFF. This chain uses TRBV18 with TRBJ1-1; D is perhaps TRBD1 (5 bases). Germline CDR1 and CDR2: KGHSH and LQKENI. The CDR3 sequence is 14 residues long. The V gene lost 5 bases and the J gene lost 8 bases, with 18 bases spanning the gap.

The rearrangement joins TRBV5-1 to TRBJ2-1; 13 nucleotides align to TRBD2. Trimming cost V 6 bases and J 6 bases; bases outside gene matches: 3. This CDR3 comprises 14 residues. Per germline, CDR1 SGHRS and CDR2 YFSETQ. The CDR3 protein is CASKLAGGPNEQFF. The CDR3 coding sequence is TGCGCCAGCAAACTAGCGGGGGGGCCCAATGAGCAGTTCTTC.

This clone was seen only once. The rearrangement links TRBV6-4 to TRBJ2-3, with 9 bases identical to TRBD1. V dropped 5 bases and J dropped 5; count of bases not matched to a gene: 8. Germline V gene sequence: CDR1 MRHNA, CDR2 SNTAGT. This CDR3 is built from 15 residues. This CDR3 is CASSPSGTGRDTQYF. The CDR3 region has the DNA TGTGCCAGCAGTCCCTCAGGGACAGGGAGAGATACGCAGTATTTT.

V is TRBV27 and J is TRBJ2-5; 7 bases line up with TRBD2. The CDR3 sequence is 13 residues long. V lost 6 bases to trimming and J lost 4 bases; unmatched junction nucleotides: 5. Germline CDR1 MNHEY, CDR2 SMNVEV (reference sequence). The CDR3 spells CASSWTRGETQYF. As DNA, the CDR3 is TGTGCCAGCAGCTGGACTAGGGGAGAGACCCAGTACTTC.

The CDR3 coding sequence is TGTGCCTCAAATCCGGGACAGGGGATGACCCAGTACTTC. It specifies CASNPGQGMTQYF. The rearrangement uses TRBV30 and TRBJ2-5; the match to TRBD1 covers 10 bases. The J segment lost 7 bases and the V segment lost 7 bases, leaving 9 bases of the junction unmatched. The CDR3 runs 13 residues. Germline V gives CDR1 GTSNPN, CDR2 SVGIG (reference sequence).

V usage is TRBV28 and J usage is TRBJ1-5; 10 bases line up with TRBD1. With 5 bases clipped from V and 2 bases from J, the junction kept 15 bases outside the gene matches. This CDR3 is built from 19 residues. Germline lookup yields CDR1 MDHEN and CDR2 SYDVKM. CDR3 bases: TGTGCCAGCAGTGTCCGGGACAGGGGCTCGTATAAGGGCAATCAGCCCCAGCATTTT. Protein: CASSVRDRGSYKGNQPQHF.

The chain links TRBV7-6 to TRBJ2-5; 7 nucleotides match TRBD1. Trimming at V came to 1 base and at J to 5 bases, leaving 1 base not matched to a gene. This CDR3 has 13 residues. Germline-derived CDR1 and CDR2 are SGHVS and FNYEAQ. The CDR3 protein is CASSLGGGETQYF. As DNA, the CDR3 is TGTGCCAGCAGCTTAGGAGGGGGCGAGACCCAGTACTTC.

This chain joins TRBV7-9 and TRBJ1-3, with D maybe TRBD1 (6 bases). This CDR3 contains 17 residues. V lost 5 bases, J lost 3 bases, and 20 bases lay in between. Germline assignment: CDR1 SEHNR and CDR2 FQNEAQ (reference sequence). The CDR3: CASSLLRATGLGNTIYF. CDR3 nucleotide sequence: TGTGCCAGCAGCCTACTACGCGCGACAGGCCTTGGAAACACCATATATTTT.

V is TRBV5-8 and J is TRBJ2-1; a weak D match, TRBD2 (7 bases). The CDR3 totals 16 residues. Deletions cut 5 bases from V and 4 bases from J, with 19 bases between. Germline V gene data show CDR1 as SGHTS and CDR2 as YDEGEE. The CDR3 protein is CASRRGPSGQYNEQFF. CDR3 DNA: TGTGCCAGCAGACGGGGGCCTAGCGGACAATACAATGAGCAGTTCTTC.

In nucleotides, the CDR3 is TGTGCCAGCAGCGTAGGGCCCCTGGGGGGACTCGGCACTGAAGCTTTCTTT. Translation gives CASSVGPLGGLGTEAFF. J is TRBJ1-1 and V is TRBV9; D possibly corresponds to TRBD1 (5 bases). The V gene lost 0 bases and the J gene lost 4 bases, with 19 bases spanning the gap. This CDR3 region has 17 residues. Germline lookup yields CDR1 SGDLS and CDR2 YYNGEE.

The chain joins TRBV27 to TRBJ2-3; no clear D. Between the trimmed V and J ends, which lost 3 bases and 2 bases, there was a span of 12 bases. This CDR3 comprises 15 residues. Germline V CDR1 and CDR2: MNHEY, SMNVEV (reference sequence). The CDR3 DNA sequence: TGTGCCAGCAGTTTTTCAACTACCGACACAGATACGCAGTATTTT. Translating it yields CASSFSTTDTDTQYF.

The CDR3 nucleotides read TGTGCCAGCAGGCCCGGGACAGTTGCCGGGGAGCTGTTTTTT. It translates to CASRPGTVAGELFF. The rearrangement links TRBV6-5 to TRBJ2-2, with 7 bases matching TRBD1. CDR3 size: 14 residues. The V and J ends lost 6 bases and 6 bases, in that order; junction bases with no gene match: 7. Looked up from germline, CDR1 is MNHEY and CDR2 is SVGAGI.

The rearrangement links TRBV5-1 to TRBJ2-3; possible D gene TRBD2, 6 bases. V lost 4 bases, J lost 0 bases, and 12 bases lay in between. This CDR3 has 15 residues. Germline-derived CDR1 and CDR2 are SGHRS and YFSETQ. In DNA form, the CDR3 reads TGCGCCAGCAGCGCCGGGACTTCTAGCACAGATACGCAGTATTTT. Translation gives CASSAGTSSTDTQYF.

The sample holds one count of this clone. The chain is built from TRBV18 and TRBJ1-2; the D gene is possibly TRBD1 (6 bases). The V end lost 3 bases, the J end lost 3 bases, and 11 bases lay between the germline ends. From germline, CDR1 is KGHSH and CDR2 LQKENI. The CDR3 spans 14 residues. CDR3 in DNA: TGTGCCAGCTCACCGGGGGCCACGGACTATGGCTACACCTTC. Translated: CASSPGATDYGYTF.

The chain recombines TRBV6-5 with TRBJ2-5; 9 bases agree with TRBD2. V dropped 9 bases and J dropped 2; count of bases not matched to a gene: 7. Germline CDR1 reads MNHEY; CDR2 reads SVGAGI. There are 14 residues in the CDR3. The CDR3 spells CARSSGRGQETQYF. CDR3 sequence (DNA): TGTGCCAGGAGTAGCGGGAGAGGGCAAGAGACCCAGTACTTC.

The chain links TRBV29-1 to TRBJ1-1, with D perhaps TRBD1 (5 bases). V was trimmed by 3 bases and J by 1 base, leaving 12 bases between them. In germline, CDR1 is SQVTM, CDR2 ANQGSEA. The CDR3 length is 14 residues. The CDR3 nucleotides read TGCAGCGTTGAGGGACTTCCTCGGAACACTGAAGCTTTCTTT. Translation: CSVEGLPRNTEAFF.

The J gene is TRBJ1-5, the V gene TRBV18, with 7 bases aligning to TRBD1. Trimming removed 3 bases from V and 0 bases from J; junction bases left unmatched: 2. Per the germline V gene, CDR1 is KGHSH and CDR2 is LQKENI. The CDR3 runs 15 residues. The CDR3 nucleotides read TGTGCCAGCTCACCGACAGGGAATAGCAATCAGCCCCAGCATTTT. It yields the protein CASSPTGNSNQPQHF. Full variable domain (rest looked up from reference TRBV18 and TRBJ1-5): NAGVMQNPRHLVRRRGQEARLRCSPMKGHSHVYWYRQLPEEGLKFMVYLQKENIIDESGMPKERFSAEFPKEGPSILRIQQVVRGDSAAYFCASSPTGNSNQPQHFGDGTRLSIL.

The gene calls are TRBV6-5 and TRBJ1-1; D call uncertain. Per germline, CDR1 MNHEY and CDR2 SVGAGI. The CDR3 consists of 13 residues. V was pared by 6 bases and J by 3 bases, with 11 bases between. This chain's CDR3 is CASSPERDTEAFF. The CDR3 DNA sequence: TGTGCCAGCAGCCCGGAGAGGGACACTGAAGCTTTCTTT.

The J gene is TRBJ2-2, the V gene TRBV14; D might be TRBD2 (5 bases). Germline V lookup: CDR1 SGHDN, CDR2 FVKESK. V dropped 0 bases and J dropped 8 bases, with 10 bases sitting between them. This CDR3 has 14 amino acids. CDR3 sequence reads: CASSQDLATGELFF. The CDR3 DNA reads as TGTGCCAGCAGCCAAGACCTAGCAACTGGGGAGCTGTTTTTT.

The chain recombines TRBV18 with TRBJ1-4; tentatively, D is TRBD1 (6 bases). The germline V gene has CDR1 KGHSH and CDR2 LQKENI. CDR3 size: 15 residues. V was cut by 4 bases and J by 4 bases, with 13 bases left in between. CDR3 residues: CASSRTAGGNEKLFF. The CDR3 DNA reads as TGTGCCAGCTCACGGACAGCTGGGGGTAATGAAAAACTGTTTTTT.